These 27 T cell receptor beta chains were all obtained from the same sample, sequenced in a study of T cells expressing NK-cell markers (dated by TCRdb to about 2020). Library preparation used 5' RACE. Sequencing relied on an Illumina HiSeq 2000. Reads reprocessed by TCRdb are summarized as one entry per CDR3 protein sequence, and DNA is absent. The sample table gives some 440,000 distinct CDR3 sequences. The biggest ten clones account for 1.4% of the sample. Sequencing input: blood T cells: a sorted CD56 or NKG2C T cell subset, CD4+ or CD8+ T cells, or bulk PBMC T cells (not recorded which). The receptors were sampled from a woman aged 45-59 years in good health. Donor details come from another sample of the same person, matched by shared clones.

The chain combines TRBV15 with TRBJ2-1; the D call of TRBD2 rests on TCRdb alone, since no DNA is present to check it. CDR1 is LNHNV, CDR2 YYDKDF, per germline (reference sequence). The CDR3 loop spans 14 amino acids. The CDR3 loop reads CATSSFELADEQFF.

The chain recombines TRBV20-1 with TRBJ2-3; TCRdb's D call of TRBD1 is untestable without DNA. This CDR3 contains 17 residues. Germline values: CDR1 DFQATT, CDR2 SNEGSKA (reference sequence). CDR3 sequence reads: CSAAHSPARWGRDTQYF.

The chain's CDR3 is CASSQDEGGGLPGRDTIYF. The chain joins TRBV3-1 to TRBJ1-3; checking the TCRdb D call of TRBD1 is not possible without DNA. The CDR3 runs to 19 residues. Per germline, CDR1 LGHDT and CDR2 YNNKEL (reference sequence).

This chain connects TRBV9 to TRBJ2-2. Germline V gene data show CDR1 as SGDLS and CDR2 as YYNGEE. The CDR3 length is 16 residues. The chain's CDR3 is CASSVVSMSGTGELFF.

This chain uses TRBV12-3 or TRBV12-4 with TRBJ2-5; TCRdb proposes TRBD2, but this gene call is untestable without DNA. The CDR3 covers 13 residues. CDR3 in amino acids: CASSSPPGETQYF.

V and J are TRBV6-5 and TRBJ2-5; as DNA is missing, the TRBD1 call by TCRdb cannot be tested. The germline V gene encodes CDR1 MNHEY and CDR2 SVGAGI. This CDR3 region has 15 residues. This chain's CDR3 is CASKLGPGTQETQYF.

The chain combines TRBV13 with TRBJ2-1; TCRdb selects TRBD2, and the lack of DNA leaves this call unchecked. Looked up from germline, CDR1 is PRHDT and CDR2 is FYEKMQ (reference sequence). This CDR3 is 16 amino acids long. CDR3 region: CASSLVGLAQPLEQFF. The full variable domain, rest sourced from reference TRBV13 and TRBJ2-1, is AAGVIQSPRHLIKEKRETATLKCYPIPRHDTVYWYQQGPGQDPQFLISFYEKMQSDKGSIPDRFSAQQFSDYHSELNMSSLELGDSALYFCASSLVGLAQPLEQFFGPGTRLTVL.

This chain connects TRBV24-1 to TRBJ2-1; TCRdb picks TRBD2, but there is no DNA to check that call. The CDR3 is made up of 18 amino acids. CDR1 and CDR2 (germline): KGHDR, SFDVKD. The CDR3 sequence: CATSDLAGGPSSYNEQFF.

The chain uses TRBV5-1 and TRBJ2-7; TCRdb's D call, TRBD2, is unchecked because there is no DNA. Germline CDR1 SGHRS, CDR2 YFSETQ. This CDR3 region has 13 residues. CDR3 residues: CASRGGGQHEQYF.

V is TRBV21-1 and J is TRBJ2-3; absent DNA, TCRdb's TRBD2 call cannot be checked. TRBV21-1 is listed as a pseudogene. The CDR3 covers 17 residues. CDR3 loop: CASSPSFGTSAIDTQYF.

The chain links TRBV7-9 to TRBJ2-7; TCRdb selects TRBD2, and the lack of DNA leaves this call unchecked. CDR1 is SEHNR, CDR2 FQNEAQ, per germline (reference sequence). The CDR3 has 14 residues. The chain's CDR3 is CASSFSGGPNEQYF.

This rearrangement joins TRBV3-1 to TRBJ2-7; the TRBD2 assignment by TCRdb is unverifiable without DNA. The CDR3 is 14 amino acids. The germline CDR1 and CDR2 sequences are LGHDT and YNNKEL (reference sequence). CDR3 region: CASSPTGTSGRWYF.

This chain uses TRBV24-1 with TRBJ2-1; the TCRdb call, TRBD1, lacks DNA for checking. Germline assignment: CDR1 KGHDR and CDR2 SFDVKD. This CDR3 spans 15 amino acids. CDR3 in amino acids: CATSKDRASYNEQFF.

The gene calls are TRBV5-5 and TRBJ2-3. The CDR3 contains 14 residues. Looked up from germline, CDR1 is SGHKS and CDR2 is YYEKEE (reference sequence). The CDR3 sequence is CASSPTGTTDTQYF.

The chain joins TRBV11-3 to TRBJ2-7; the TCRdb D gene call, TRBD1, has no DNA to confirm it. Looked up from germline, CDR1 is SGHNT and CDR2 is YENEEA. This CDR3 is built from 14 residues. The CDR3 region is CASSLGTGGSEQYF.

This chain uses TRBV4-1 with TRBJ2-1; TCRdb picks TRBD1, but there is no DNA to check that call. Germline V lookup: CDR1 MGHRA, CDR2 YSYEKL. There are 13 residues in the CDR3. The CDR3 here is CASIGTGDGEQFF.

J is TRBJ2-1 and V is TRBV16; the TCRdb call, TRBD2, lacks DNA for checking. Germline V gene lookup returns CDR1 KGHSY and CDR2 FQNENV. This CDR3 has 12 residues. The CDR3 protein is CASSRGGTKQFF.

The rearrangement uses TRBV2 and TRBJ2-1; TCRdb's D call, TRBD1, is unchecked because there is no DNA. Germline V gene sequence: CDR1 SNHLY, CDR2 FYNNEI. The CDR3 runs to 13 residues. The CDR3 sequence is CAARSAGGNEQFF.

The V gene is TRBV12-3 or TRBV12-4, the J gene TRBJ1-1. The CDR3 runs 13 residues. The CDR3 spells CATSEQQNTEAFF.

The chain is built from TRBV15 and TRBJ2-3; TCRdb gives TRBD2 as the D gene, but with no DNA this cannot be confirmed. The germline gives CDR1 LNHNV, CDR2 YYDKDF (reference sequence). The CDR3 totals 14 residues. CDR3 loop: CATSIRRRADTQYF.

The rearrangement joins TRBV2 to TRBJ1-4. The CDR3 consists of 11 residues. The germline V gene has CDR1 SNHLY and CDR2 FYNNEI. Here the CDR3 reads CASSEGVKLFF.

This chain connects TRBV24-1 to TRBJ2-1; without DNA, the TCRdb call of TRBD2 cannot be checked. Germline V lookup: CDR1 KGHDR, CDR2 SFDVKD. The CDR3 consists of 17 residues. CDR3 sequence reads: CATRSRLAPKGHNEQFF.

The rearrangement links TRBV20-1 to TRBJ2-7; the D call of TRBD2 rests on TCRdb alone, since no DNA is present to check it. Germline V gives CDR1 DFQATT, CDR2 SNEGSKA (reference sequence). CDR3 length: 12 amino acids. CDR3 region: CSAGTALYEQYF.

The chain uses TRBV24-1 and TRBJ2-5; TCRdb designates TRBD2, a call that cannot be tested without DNA. Germline V lookup: CDR1 KGHDR, CDR2 SFDVKD. The CDR3 has 16 amino acids. Here the CDR3 reads CATGLAGEGVQETQYF.

CDR3 sequence: CASTIPGREGYEQFF. The rearrangement joins TRBV12-3 or TRBV12-4 to TRBJ2-1; TCRdb picks TRBD2, but there is no DNA to check that call. This CDR3 region has 15 residues.

The genes are TRBV25-1 and TRBJ1-1; absent DNA, TCRdb's TRBD1 call cannot be checked. The CDR3 covers 12 residues. Per germline, CDR1 MGHDK and CDR2 SYGVNS. The CDR3 protein is CATQQGGTEAFF.

V usage is TRBV10-3 and J usage is TRBJ1-2. Looked up from germline, CDR1 is ENHRY and CDR2 is SYGVKD. The CDR3 has 14 residues. The CDR3 here is CAISELAGNYGYTF.